The source of this TCR beta chain is a study of T cells in localized non-small cell lung cancer. Study-wide results and limits: Only one tumor region was sequenced, so heterogeneity remains possible. Elevated blood T cell density was associated with longer overall survival. The study found T cell clonality highest in uninvolved adjacent lung, above tumor. A median of about 50 clones ranked among the top 100 in tumor appeared in adjacent lung.

The data were produced by immunoSEQ multiplex PCR, yet TCRdb's version contains in-frame clones alone and is incomplete. Of 48,000 or so clones in the sample, about nine tenths are singletons; the top ten hold 18%. With respect to this clone: The antigen remains unidentified.

This receptor was obtained from a male donor at least 60 years old with stage III squamous cell lung carcinoma. This material consisted of peripheral blood, taken before any cancer treatment.

The CDR3 sequence: CASSQVPARTDTQYF. The CDR3 bases are TGTGCCAGCAGCCAAGTCCCGGCCCGCACAGATACGCAGTATTTT. This sequence joins TRBV4-2 and TRBJ2-3; D remains ambiguous. The CDR3 loop spans 15 amino acids. Germline CDR1 reads LGHNA; CDR2 reads YNFKEQ. Between the trimmed V and J ends, which lost 1 base and 1 base, there was a span of 9 bases.